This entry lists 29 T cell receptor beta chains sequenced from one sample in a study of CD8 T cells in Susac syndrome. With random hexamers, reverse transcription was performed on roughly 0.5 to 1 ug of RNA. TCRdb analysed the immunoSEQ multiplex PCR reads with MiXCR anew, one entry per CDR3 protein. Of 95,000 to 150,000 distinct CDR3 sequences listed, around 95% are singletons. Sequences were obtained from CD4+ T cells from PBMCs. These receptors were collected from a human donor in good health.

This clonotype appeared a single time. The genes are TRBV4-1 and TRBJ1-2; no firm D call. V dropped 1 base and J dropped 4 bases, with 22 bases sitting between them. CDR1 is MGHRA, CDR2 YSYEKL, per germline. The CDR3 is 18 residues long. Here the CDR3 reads CASSQANLVETGGYGYTF. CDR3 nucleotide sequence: TGCGCCAGCAGCCAAGCAAATTTGGTAGAGACTGGAGGCTATGGCTACACCTTC.

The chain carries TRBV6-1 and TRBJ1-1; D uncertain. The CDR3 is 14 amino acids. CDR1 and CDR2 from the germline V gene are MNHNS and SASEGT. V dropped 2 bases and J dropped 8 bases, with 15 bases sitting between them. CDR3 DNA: TGTGCCAGCAGTGAACTGGGGAGGGCTGCGGAAGCTTTCTTT. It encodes CASSELGRAAEAFF.

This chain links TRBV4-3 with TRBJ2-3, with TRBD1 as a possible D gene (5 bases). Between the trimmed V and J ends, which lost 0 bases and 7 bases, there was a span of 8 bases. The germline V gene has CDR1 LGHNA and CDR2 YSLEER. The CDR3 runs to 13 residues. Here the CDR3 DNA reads TGCGCCAGCAGCCAAGACCAGGGCTATACGCAGTATTTT. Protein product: CASSQDQGYTQYF.

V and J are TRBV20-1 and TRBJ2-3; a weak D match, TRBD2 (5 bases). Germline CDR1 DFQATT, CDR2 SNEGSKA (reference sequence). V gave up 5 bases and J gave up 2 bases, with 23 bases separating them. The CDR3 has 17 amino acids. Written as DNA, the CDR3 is TGCAGTGCTGATCGTCACACTAGACTCCCTATCACAGATACGCAGTATTTT. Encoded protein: CSADRHTRLPITDTQYF.

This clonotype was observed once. The CDR3 sequence is CASSYAGAPYQETQYF. The CDR3 DNA follows: TGTGCCAGCAGTTACGCGGGGGCTCCATACCAAGAGACCCAGTACTTC. This rearrangement joins TRBV6-5 to TRBJ2-5; the D gene is possibly TRBD2 (7 bases). Germline values: CDR1 MNHEY, CDR2 SVGAGI. The CDR3 has 16 amino acids. Trimming took off 2 bases at V and 0 bases at J, with 13 bases between the two ends.

The CDR3 loop reads CASSSAGAFWGYTF. The CDR3 DNA reads as TGTGCCAGCAGCTCAGCAGGGGCTTTCTGGGGCTACACCTTC. The chain combines TRBV7-2 with TRBJ1-2, with TRBD1 as a possible D gene (6 bases). V dropped 4 bases and J dropped 8 bases, with 17 bases sitting between them. The CDR3 consists of 14 residues. Germline CDR1 reads SGHTA; CDR2 reads FQGNSA.

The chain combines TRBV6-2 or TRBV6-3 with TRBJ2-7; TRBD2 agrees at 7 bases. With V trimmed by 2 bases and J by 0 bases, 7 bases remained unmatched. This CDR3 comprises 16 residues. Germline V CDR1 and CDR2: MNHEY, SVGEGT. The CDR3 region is CASSYLSGSFSYEQYF. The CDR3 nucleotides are TGTGCCAGCAGTTACCTTAGCGGGTCTTTCTCCTACGAGCAGTACTTC.

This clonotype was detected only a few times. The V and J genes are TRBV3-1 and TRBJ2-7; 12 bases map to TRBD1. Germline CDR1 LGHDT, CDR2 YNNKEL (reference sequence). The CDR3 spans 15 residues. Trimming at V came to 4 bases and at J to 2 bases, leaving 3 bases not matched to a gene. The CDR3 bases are TGTGCCAGCAGCCTCGGGACAGGGGGCGCCTACGAGCAGTACTTC. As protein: CASSLGTGGAYEQYF.

The CDR3: CASSLGDRGLKDKQFF. The CDR3 DNA sequence: TGTGCCAGCAGCTTAGGTGACAGGGGGCTCAAAGATAAGCAGTTCTTC. The chain recombines TRBV7-9 with TRBJ2-1, with 10 nucleotides matching TRBD1. V trimming: 1 base; J trimming: 11 bases; junction bases outside the gene matches: 11. The germline CDR1 and CDR2 sequences are SEHNR and FQNEAQ (reference sequence). CDR3 length: 16 amino acids.

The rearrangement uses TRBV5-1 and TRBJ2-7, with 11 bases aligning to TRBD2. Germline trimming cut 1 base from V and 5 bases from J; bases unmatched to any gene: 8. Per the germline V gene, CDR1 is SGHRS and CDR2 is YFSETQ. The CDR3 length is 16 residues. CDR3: CASSLIAGGPGDEQYF. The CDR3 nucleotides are TGCGCCAGCAGCTTGATAGCGGGAGGGCCGGGGGACGAGCAGTACTTC. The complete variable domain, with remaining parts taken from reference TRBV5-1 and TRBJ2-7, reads KAGVTQTPRYLIKTRGQQVTLSCSPISGHRSVSWYQQTPGQGLQFLFEYFSETQRNKGNFPGRFSGRQFSNSRSEMNVSTLELGDSALYLCASSLIAGGPGDEQYFGPGTRLTVT.

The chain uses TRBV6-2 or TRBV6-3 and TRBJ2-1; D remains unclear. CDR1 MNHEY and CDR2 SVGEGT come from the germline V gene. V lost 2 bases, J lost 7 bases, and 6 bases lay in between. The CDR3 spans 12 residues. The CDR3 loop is CASSYAGNEQFF. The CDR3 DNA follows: TGTGCCAGCAGTTACGCAGGTAATGAGCAGTTCTTC.

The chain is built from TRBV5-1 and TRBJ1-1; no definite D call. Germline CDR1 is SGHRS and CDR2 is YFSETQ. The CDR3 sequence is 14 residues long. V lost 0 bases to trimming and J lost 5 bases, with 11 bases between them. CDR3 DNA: TGCGCCAGCAGCTTGGATCTGGACCAAACTGAAGCTTTCTTT. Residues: CASSLDLDQTEAFF. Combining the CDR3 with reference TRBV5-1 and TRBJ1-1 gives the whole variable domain KAGVTQTPRYLIKTRGQQVTLSCSPISGHRSVSWYQQTPGQGLQFLFEYFSETQRNKGNFPGRFSGRQFSNSRSEMNVSTLELGDSALYLCASSLDLDQTEAFFGQGTRLTVV.

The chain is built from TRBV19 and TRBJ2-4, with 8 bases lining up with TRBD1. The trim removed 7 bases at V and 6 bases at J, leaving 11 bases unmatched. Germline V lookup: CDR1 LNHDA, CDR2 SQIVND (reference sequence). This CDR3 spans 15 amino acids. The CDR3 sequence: CASTISGQGRNIQYF. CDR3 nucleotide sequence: TGTGCCAGTACCATCAGCGGACAGGGAAGAAACATTCAGTACTTC.

CDR3 nucleotides: TGTGCCAGCAGTTTAGAGGCACCCAACTATGGCTACACCTTC. Translating gives CASSLEAPNYGYTF. This chain links TRBV12-3 or TRBV12-4 with TRBJ1-2, with D uncertain. Trimming stripped 1 base from V and 2 bases from J, with 8 bases between. The CDR3 consists of 14 residues.

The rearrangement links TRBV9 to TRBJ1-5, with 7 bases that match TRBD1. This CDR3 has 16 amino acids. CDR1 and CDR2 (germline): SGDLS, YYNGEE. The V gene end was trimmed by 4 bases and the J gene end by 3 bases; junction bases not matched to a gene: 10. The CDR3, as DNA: TGTGCCAGCAGCTCTCCACTGGGACAGCTCAATCAGCCCCAGCATTTT. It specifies CASSSPLGQLNQPQHF.

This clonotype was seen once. The CDR3 nucleotides are TGTGCCAGCAGCCAAGAGGGGGGGGGAGGAAGCAATCAGCCCCAGCATTTT. Protein product: CASSQEGGGGSNQPQHF. This sequence joins TRBV3-1 and TRBJ1-5, with D possibly being TRBD1 (5 bases). Trimming took 0 bases from V and 1 from J, leaving 13 bases between them. The germline V gene encodes CDR1 LGHDT and CDR2 YNNKEL (reference sequence). The CDR3 sequence is 17 residues long. The whole variable domain, remainder taken from reference TRBV3-1 and TRBJ1-5, is DTAVSQTPKYLVTQMGNDKSIKCEQNLGHDTMYWYKQDSKKFLKIMFSYNNKELIINETVPNRFSPKSPDKAHLNLHINSLELGDSAVYFCASSQEGGGGSNQPQHFGDGTRLSIL.

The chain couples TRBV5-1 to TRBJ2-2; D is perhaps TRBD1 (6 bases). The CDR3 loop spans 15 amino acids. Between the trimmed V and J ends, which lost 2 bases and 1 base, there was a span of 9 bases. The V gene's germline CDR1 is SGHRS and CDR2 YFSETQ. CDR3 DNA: TGCGCCAGCAGCTTAATGGACAGGAACACCGGGGAGCTGTTTTTT. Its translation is CASSLMDRNTGELFF.

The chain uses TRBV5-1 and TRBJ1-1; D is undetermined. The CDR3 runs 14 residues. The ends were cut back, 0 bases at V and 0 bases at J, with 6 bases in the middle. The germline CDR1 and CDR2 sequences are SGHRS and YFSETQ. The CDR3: CASSLGPLNTEAFF. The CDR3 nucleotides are TGCGCCAGCAGCTTGGGACCGCTGAACACTGAAGCTTTCTTT.

CDR3: CSTRQVTDTQYF. As DNA, the CDR3 is TGCAGCACAAGACAGGTCACAGATACGCAGTATTTT. The V and J genes are TRBV29-1 and TRBJ2-3; tentatively, D is TRBD1 (6 bases). The CDR3 loop spans 12 amino acids. Germline CDR1 and CDR2: SQVTM and ANQGSEA. V lost 8 bases to trimming and J lost 2 bases, with 11 bases between them.

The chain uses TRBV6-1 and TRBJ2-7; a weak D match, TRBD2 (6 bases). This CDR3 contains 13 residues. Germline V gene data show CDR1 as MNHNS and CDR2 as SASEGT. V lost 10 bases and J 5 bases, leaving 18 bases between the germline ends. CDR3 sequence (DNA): TGTGCCAAACCCCTCCCGGGGGTAGACGAGCAGTACTTC. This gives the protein CAKPLPGVDEQYF.

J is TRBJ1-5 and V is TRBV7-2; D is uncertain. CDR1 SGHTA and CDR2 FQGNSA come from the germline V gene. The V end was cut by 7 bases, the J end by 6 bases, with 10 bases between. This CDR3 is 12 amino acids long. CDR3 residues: CASTPGGQPQHF. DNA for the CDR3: TGTGCCAGCACCCCAGGAGGTCAGCCCCAGCATTTT.

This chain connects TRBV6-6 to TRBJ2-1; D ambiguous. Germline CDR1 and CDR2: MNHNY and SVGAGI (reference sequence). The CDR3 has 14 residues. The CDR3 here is CASYPGPEYNEQFF. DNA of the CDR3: TGTGCTTCCTATCCCGGGCCGGAGTACAATGAGCAGTTCTTC.

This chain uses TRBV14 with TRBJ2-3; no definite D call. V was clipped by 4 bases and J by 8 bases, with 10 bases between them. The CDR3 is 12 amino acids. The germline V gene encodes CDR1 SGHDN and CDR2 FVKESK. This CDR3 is CASSPLGVTQYF. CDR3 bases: TGTGCCAGCAGCCCTTTAGGAGTTACGCAGTATTTT.

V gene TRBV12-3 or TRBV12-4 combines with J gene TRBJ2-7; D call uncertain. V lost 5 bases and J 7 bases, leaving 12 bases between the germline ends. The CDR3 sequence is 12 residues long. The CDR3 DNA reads TGTGCCAGCAGTAGTAGGGCGAAGGAGCAGTACTTC. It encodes CASSSRAKEQYF.

CDR3: CASISWGDLRAFF. As DNA, the CDR3 is TGTGCCAGCATCTCGTGGGGGGACTTGAGGGCTTTCTTT. This chain connects TRBV25-1 to TRBJ1-1; D may be TRBD1 (5 bases). Looked up from germline, CDR1 is MGHDK and CDR2 is SYGVNS. The length of the CDR3 is 13 residues. Trimming shortened V by 7 bases and J by 11 bases, and 20 bases separated the two germline ends.

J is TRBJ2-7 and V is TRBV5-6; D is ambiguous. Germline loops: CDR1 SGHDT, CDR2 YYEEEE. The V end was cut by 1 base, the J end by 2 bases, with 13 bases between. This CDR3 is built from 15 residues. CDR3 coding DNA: TGTGCCAGCAGCTTGCCCTCCGGATCTGCCTACGAGCAGTACTTC. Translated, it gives CASSLPSGSAYEQYF.

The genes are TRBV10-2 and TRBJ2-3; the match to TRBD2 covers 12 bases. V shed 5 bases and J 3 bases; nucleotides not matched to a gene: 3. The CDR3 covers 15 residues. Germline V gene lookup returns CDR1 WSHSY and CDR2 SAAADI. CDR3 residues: CASSPSGRATDTQYF. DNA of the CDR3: TGCGCCAGCAGTCCTAGCGGGAGGGCTACAGATACGCAGTATTTT.

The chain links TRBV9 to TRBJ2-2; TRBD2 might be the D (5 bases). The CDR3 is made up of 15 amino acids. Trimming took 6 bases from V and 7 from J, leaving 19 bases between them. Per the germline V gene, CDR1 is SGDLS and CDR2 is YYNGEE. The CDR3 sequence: CASILLVRLGGELFF. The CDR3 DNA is TGTGCCAGCATCTTACTAGTCCGCTTAGGCGGGGAGCTGTTTTTT. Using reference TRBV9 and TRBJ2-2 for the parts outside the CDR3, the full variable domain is DSGVTQTPKHLITATGQRVTLRCSPRSGDLSVYWYQQSLDQGLQFLIQYYNGEERAKGNILERFSAQQFPDLHSELNLSSLELGDSALYFCASILLVRLGGELFFGEGSRLTVL.

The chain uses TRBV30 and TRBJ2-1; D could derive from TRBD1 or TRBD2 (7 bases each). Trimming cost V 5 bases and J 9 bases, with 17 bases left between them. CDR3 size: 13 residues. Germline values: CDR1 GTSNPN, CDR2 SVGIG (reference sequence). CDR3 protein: CAWGSTGEGEQFF. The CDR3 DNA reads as TGTGCCTGGGGGTCTACAGGGGAGGGTGAGCAGTTCTTC. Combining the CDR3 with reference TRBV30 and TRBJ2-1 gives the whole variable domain SQTIHQWPATLVQPVGSPLSLECTVEGTSNPNLYWYRQAAGRGLQLLFYSVGIGQISSEVPQNLSASRPQDRQFILSSKKLLLSDSGFYLCAWGSTGEGEQFFGPGTRLTVL.